Listed below are T cell receptor beta chains from one sample, sequenced in a study of identical twins. TCRdb passed the 5' RACE reads through MiXCR, listing each CDR3 protein once. The sample lists 700,000 or so distinct CDR3 sequences, 8.6% occurring once. These data were also filed under a second study, of yellow fever vaccine responses in identical twins.

The sequencing sample was made of PBMCs. These receptors all stem from a woman younger than 30 in good health. The CDR3 runs from the conserved cysteine through the conserved F or W. D genes are given only for firm matches. Size values are once, few and many counts, or a class for expanded clones, and some rows have none.

J | D | V | size | DNA | CDR3
TRBJ2-7 | TRBD1 | TRBV7-9 | many | TGTGCCAGCAGCTCCCGGACAGGGGGAGACGAGCAGTACTTC | CASSSRTGGDEQYF
TRBJ2-3 | TRBD2 | TRBV7-9 | - | TGTGCCAGCAGCAGGACTAGCGGGGACACAGATACGCAGTATTTT | CASSRTSGDTDTQYF
TRBJ2-1 | - | TRBV7-9 | - | TGTGCCAGCAGCTTCAGGGACCAAGGGTACCATGAGCAGTTCTTC | CASSFRDQGYHEQFF
TRBJ1-5 | TRBD1 | TRBV12-3/TRBV12-4 | many | TGTGCCAGCAGTTCCGGGACAGGGTATAATCAGCCCCAGCATTTT | CASSSGTGYNQPQHF
TRBJ1-5 | TRBD1 | TRBV6-1 | - | TGTGCCAGCAGACGTAGGGGGCTCAATCAGCCCCAGCATTTT | CASRRRGLNQPQHF
TRBJ2-7 | TRBD1 | TRBV7-2 | - | TGTGCCAGCAGCCGGGGACAGACCGCCTACGAGCAGTACTTC | CASSRGQTAYEQYF
TRBJ1-4 | - | TRBV29-1 | few | TGCAGCGTTGAAGGGGCCGTTAATGAAAAACTGTTTTTT | CSVEGAVNEKLFF
TRBJ2-5 | - | TRBV7-2 | many | TGTGCCAGCAGCTTAGATTTTGGGTCCCAAGAGACCCAGTACTTC | CASSLDFGSQETQYF
TRBJ2-1 | TRBD2 | TRBV5-1 | few | TGCGCCAGCCGACTAGCGGGGGAATACAATGAGCAGTTCTTC | CASRLAGEYNEQFF
TRBJ1-4 | - | TRBV21-1 | - | TGTGCCAGCGATGGTCGCTGGGGAGGTATCATGTTTTTT | CASDGRWGGIMFF
TRBJ2-1 | - | TRBV10-3 | - | TGTGCCAGCGAAGAGGGAGAGGCCTACAATGAGCAGTTCTTC | CASEEGEAYNEQFF
TRBJ2-4 | - | TRBV20-1 | - | TGCAGTGCTCCAGAACGAGCGCCCCGGAACATTCAGTACTTC | CSAPERAPRNIQYF
TRBJ2-2 | - | TRBV29-1 | many | TGCAGCGTGACAGGGCTAGCGGCGAACACCGGGGAGCTGTTTTTT | CSVTGLAANTGELFF
TRBJ1-4 | - | TRBV6-2/TRBV6-3 | - | TGTGCCAGCAGTTACCCAGACAGGCGAACTAATGAAAAACTGTTTTTT | CASSYPDRRTNEKLFF
TRBJ2-5 | - | TRBV6-5 | - | TGTGCCAGCAGTTACTCTCCGGGAAGTGAGACCCAGTACTTC | CASSYSPGSETQYF
TRBJ2-1 | - | TRBV14 | many | TGTGCCAGCAGCCAAGATCCAGCTTTCTCCTACAATGAGCAGTTCTTC | CASSQDPAFSYNEQFF
TRBJ2-7 | TRBD1 | TRBV2 | - | TGTGCCAGCAGTGCCACACGACAGGGAGCCTCCTACGAGCAGTACTTC | CASSATRQGASYEQYF
TRBJ2-7 | - | TRBV20-1 | few | TGCAGTGCTAGTCTTCCCCTCCAGGGTATATCTTACGAGCAGTACTTC | CSASLPLQGISYEQYF
TRBJ2-1 | - | TRBV27 | - | TGTGCCAGCAGTTCCTCGTCAGGGGTCCATGAGCAGTTCTTC | CASSSSSGVHEQFF
TRBJ2-7 | TRBD2 | TRBV7-9 | many | TGTGCCAGCAGCTTAGGAGCGGGGGTTGTTTACGAGCAGTACTTC | CASSLGAGVVYEQYF
TRBJ2-2 | TRBD1 | TRBV27 | few | TGTGCCAGCAGTCCACGGACAGGGGACACCGGGGAGCTGTTTTTT | CASSPRTGDTGELFF
TRBJ2-1 | TRBD2 | TRBV7-9 | many | TGTGCCAGCAGCCCCTTAGCGGGGGTGGACAATGAGCAGTTCTTC | CASSPLAGVDNEQFF
TRBJ2-5 | - | TRBV20-1 | few | TGCAGTGCCCCCTACGTAATCGGGGCGGAGACCCAGTACTTC | CSAPYVIGAETQYF
TRBJ2-2 | TRBD2 | TRBV5-6 | - | TGTGCCAGCAGCATGAGGGGACTAGCGGGAGTAGGAACCGGGGAGCTGTTTTTT | CASSMRGLAGVGTGELFF
TRBJ1-6 | - | TRBV12-3/TRBV12-4 | - | TGTGCCAGCAGATACACAGGGTTGGATTCACCCCTCCACTTT | CASRYTGLDSPLHF
TRBJ1-4 | - | TRBV6-1 | - | TGTGCCAGCAGGGACCCGGTTCTGAATGAAAAACTGTTTTTT | CASRDPVLNEKLFF
TRBJ2-3 | TRBD1 | TRBV7-2 | few | TGTGCCAGCAGCTTACTTCAGCGGACAGGCATCACAGATACGCAGTATTTT | CASSLLQRTGITDTQYF
TRBJ2-2 | TRBD2 | TRBV6-1 | many | TGTGCCACCTTCCGGGGGGGGGCCGGGGAGCTGTTTTTT | CATFRGGAGELFF
TRBJ2-2 | - | TRBV10-1 | few | TGCGCCTCCGGGACTTCTGGGACCACCGGGGAGCTGTTTTTT | CASGTSGTTGELFF
TRBJ2-7 | - | TRBV5-1 | many | TGCGCCAGCAGCTTGGTCGGAGGGGGCTACGAGCAGTACTTC | CASSLVGGGYEQYF
TRBJ2-5 | TRBD1 | TRBV15 | - | TGTGCCACCAGCAGAGATAAGGGGGCGGTTCAAGAGACCCAGTACTTC | CATSRDKGAVQETQYF
TRBJ1-4 | - | TRBV20-1 | - | TGCAGTGCTACCGACAGGAATGGAGAAAAACTGTTTTTT | CSATDRNGEKLFF
TRBJ2-7 | - | TRBV4-3 | - | TGCGCCAGCAGCCAAGGCTTCGGGGCTCCCTACGAGCAGTACTTC | CASSQGFGAPYEQYF
TRBJ2-3 | - | TRBV5-1 | few | TGCGCCAGCAGCTTGGGGGTGGCGGGGAATACGCAGTATTTT | CASSLGVAGNTQYF
TRBJ2-1 | TRBD2 | TRBV29-1 | many | TGCAGCGTAGCTCCTTGGGGGGGGTCCTACAATGAGCAGTTCTTC | CSVAPWGGSYNEQFF
TRBJ1-2 | - | TRBV25-1 | many | TGTGCCAGCAGCCCCCTAGGGACTCTAGGCTACACCTTC | CASSPLGTLGYTF
TRBJ2-2 | - | TRBV24-1 | - | TGTGCCACCAGTGATCCCACCCTGGACCCTTCCGGGGAGCTGTTTTTT | CATSDPTLDPSGELFF
TRBJ2-7 | TRBD1 | TRBV6-1 | few | TGTGCCAGCAGTCGCCCCGGACAGGGAATCGCCGAGCAGTACTTC | CASSRPGQGIAEQYF
TRBJ1-5 | - | TRBV15 | - | TGTGCCACCAGCAGAGAGCAATCAGGGGATCAGCCCCAGCATTTT | CATSREQSGDQPQHF
TRBJ1-5 | - | TRBV6-1 | - | TGTGCCAGCAGCCCCGGACACAGCAATCAGCCCCAGCATTTT | CASSPGHSNQPQHF
TRBJ2-1 | TRBD2 | TRBV7-9 | many | TGTGCCAGCAGCTCGATCTCCCAGCGGGAGGTAAATGAGCAGTTCTTC | CASSSISQREVNEQFF
TRBJ1-5 | - | TRBV15 | - | TGTGCCACCAGCGGAGACACAGGGAATAATCAGCCCCAGCATTTT | CATSGDTGNNQPQHF
TRBJ2-3 | - | TRBV20-1 | few | TGCAGTGCTAGCCCAGGGAGCAACACAGATACGCAGTATTTT | CSASPGSNTDTQYF
TRBJ2-7 | TRBD2 | TRBV29-1 | many | TGCAGCGTTGCTCGGGAGGGCCACAGGTACGAGCAGTACTTC | CSVAREGHRYEQYF